This TCR beta chain is drawn from a study of blood T cell repertoires in COVID-19. Study overall: PBMCs, B-cell-depleted T cells, or T cells provided the cDNA or gDNA that made up the material.

Clones were sequenced by immunoSEQ multiplex PCR, and TCRdb holds only the in-frame ones, with some missing. The profile shows approximately 400,000 clones, around 86% of them singletons. Germline V gives CDR1 LGHDT, CDR2 YNNKEL (reference sequence). V trimming: 4 bases; J trimming: 1 base; junction bases outside the gene matches: 8. This CDR3 contains 17 residues. Participants came from roughly 24 US areas, aged roughly 18 to 95 years. Self-reported history from a screening survey and questionnaire set each donor's cohort. Recovered status in Cohort 3 required two negative PCRs, clearance, or symptom resolution.

The sample was PBMCs or T cells enriched from blood (not recorded which). This TCR was recovered from a woman aged 45-60 years who had recovered from COVID-19. The genes are TRBV3-1 (or the pseudogene TRBV3-2) and TRBJ2-7; TRBD2 matches at 12 bases. CDR3 protein: CASSLHSGLAGSYEQYF. The CDR3 nucleotides are TGTGCCAGCAGCCTCCATTCTGGACTAGCGGGATCCTACGAGCAGTACTTC.